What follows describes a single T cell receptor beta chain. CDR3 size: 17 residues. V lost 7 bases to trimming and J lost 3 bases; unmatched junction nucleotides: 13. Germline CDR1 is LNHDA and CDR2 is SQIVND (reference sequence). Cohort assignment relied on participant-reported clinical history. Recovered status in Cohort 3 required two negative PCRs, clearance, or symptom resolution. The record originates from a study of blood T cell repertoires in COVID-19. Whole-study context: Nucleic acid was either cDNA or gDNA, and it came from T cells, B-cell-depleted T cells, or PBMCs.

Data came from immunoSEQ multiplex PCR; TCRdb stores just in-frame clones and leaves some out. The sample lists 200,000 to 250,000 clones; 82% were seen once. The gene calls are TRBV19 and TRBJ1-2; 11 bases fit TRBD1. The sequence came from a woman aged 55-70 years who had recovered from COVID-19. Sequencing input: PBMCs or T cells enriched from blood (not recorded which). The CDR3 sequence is CASTSISGTGGYYGYTF. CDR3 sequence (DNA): TGTGCCAGTACCTCAATATCCGGGACAGGGGGATACTATGGCTACACCTTC.